The 15 T cell receptor beta chains given below trace back to one sample, sequenced in a study of T cells in localized non-small cell lung cancer. This table comes from immunoSEQ multiplex PCR, and its TCRdb copy is limited to in-frame clones, with some not included. Among approximately 54,000 clones listed, about nine tenths were seen once. The sequencing here drew on peripheral blood, taken before any cancer treatment. Receptor source: a woman aged 35-70 years with stage I lung adenocarcinoma.

V and J are TRBV18 and TRBJ2-7; 11 bases line up with TRBD1. Trimming took 1 base from V and 0 from J; bases not matched to a gene: 14. The germline gives CDR1 KGHSH, CDR2 LQKENI. CDR3 length equals 20 residues. The chain's CDR3 is CASSPLGQGENPLLSYEQYF. CDR3 sequence (DNA): TGTGCCAGCTCACCACTGGGACAGGGGGAGAACCCTCTCCTCTCCTACGAGCAGTACTTC.

The rearrangement links TRBV5-1 to TRBJ1-2; no reliable D call. Germline lookup yields CDR1 SGHRS and CDR2 YFSETQ. The length of the CDR3 is 13 residues. The V and J ends lost 1 base and 5 bases respectively, with 9 bases between them. CDR3 bases: TGCGCCAGCAGCTTGTCCCAGGCATATGGCTACACCTTC. The encoded protein is CASSLSQAYGYTF.

V and J are TRBV18 and TRBJ1-5, with a weak D call TRBD1 (5 bases). Germline V lookup: CDR1 KGHSH, CDR2 LQKENI. V was cut by 5 bases and J by 4 bases, with 9 bases left in between. This CDR3 is 13 amino acids long. CDR3 sequence: CASSAGGNQPQHF. CDR3 coding DNA: TGTGCCAGCTCAGCGGGGGGTAATCAGCCCCAGCATTTT.

Turning to this clone: One junction end does not reproduce the germline sequence, and a read error may be involved. This rearrangement joins TRBV30 to TRBJ1-1; 8 nucleotides agree with TRBD1. This CDR3 is 10 amino acids long. Germline-derived CDR1 and CDR2 are GTSNPN and SVGIG (reference sequence). DNA for the CDR3: TGTGCCTGGGGGGACAGGACTTTCCTTTTT. Protein sequence: CAWGDRTFLF.

The chain uses TRBV15 and TRBJ1-6; D gene ambiguous. Germline CDR1 reads LNHNV; CDR2 reads YYDKDF (reference sequence). The V end was cut by 0 bases, the J end by 9 bases, with 24 bases between. The CDR3 length is 19 residues. CDR3 sequence (DNA): TGTGCCACCAGCAGAGATCTTATAACGGCCGTTAGTGAAGGTTCACCCCTCCACTTT. It translates to CATSRDLITAVSEGSPLHF.

This clone has just one count. V usage is TRBV6-5 and J usage is TRBJ2-7; D possibly uses TRBD1 or TRBD2 (5 bases each). This CDR3 has 14 residues. The germline gives CDR1 MNHEY, CDR2 SVGAGI. V was cut by 6 bases and J by 2 bases, with 14 bases left in between. Here the CDR3 DNA reads TGTGCCAGCAGGGACGGGGACGGAACCTACGAGCAGTACTTC. Its translation is CASRDGDGTYEQYF.

The chain joins TRBV6-6 to TRBJ1-2; possibly TRBD1 for D (6 bases). The CDR3 is 15 residues long. Trimming stripped 0 bases from V and 5 bases from J, with 13 bases between. CDR1 is MNHNY, CDR2 SVGAGI, per germline (reference sequence). Here the CDR3 reads CASSYSQGPLYGYTF. CDR3 DNA: TGTGCCAGCAGTTACTCGCAGGGGCCACTGTATGGCTACACCTTC.

In DNA, the CDR3 is TGTGCCAGCAGCCCCGGAGCAGATACGCAGTATTTT. Encoded protein: CASSPGADTQYF. The chain recombines TRBV6-5 with TRBJ2-3; no firm D call. The V end was cut by 6 bases, the J end by 4 bases, with 8 bases between. The germline CDR1 and CDR2 sequences are MNHEY and SVGAGI. The CDR3 sequence is 12 residues long.

This sequence joins TRBV7-2 and TRBJ2-2; D is unclear. V was clipped by 2 bases and J by 7 bases, with 5 bases between them. Germline-derived CDR1 and CDR2 are SGHTA and FQGNSA. The CDR3 runs 12 residues. CDR3 sequence: CASSLNHGELFF. CDR3 DNA sequence: TGTGCCAGCAGCTTAAATCACGGGGAGCTGTTTTTT.

CDR3 DNA sequence: TGTGCCAGTAGTATTGGCGGGGGGTGGAATACGCAGTATTTT. The encoded protein is CASSIGGGWNTQYF. This chain uses TRBV19 with TRBJ2-3, with TRBD2 identical over 8 bases. J lost 7 bases, V lost 3 bases, and 6 bases had no gene match. The V gene's germline CDR1 is LNHDA and CDR2 SQIVND (reference sequence). There are 14 residues in the CDR3.

This clone was seen a few times. The chain is built from TRBV18 and TRBJ1-5, with D perhaps matching TRBD1 (5 bases). From germline, CDR1 is KGHSH and CDR2 LQKENI. The CDR3 spans 14 residues. V lost 6 bases, J lost 6 bases, and 15 bases lay in between. The DNA of the CDR3 is TGTGCCAGCTCTCGCAGGGCCTGGAGTCAGCCCCAGCATTTT. This codes for CASSRRAWSQPQHF.

This sequence joins TRBV7-2 and TRBJ1-1; D is possibly TRBD1 (5 bases). The V and J ends lost 1 base and 4 bases respectively, with 13 bases between them. This CDR3 spans 15 amino acids. The V gene's germline CDR1 is SGHTA and CDR2 FQGNSA. In DNA form, the CDR3 reads TGTGCCAGCAGCTTAGGAGGGGCGGGGGGCACTGAAGCTTTCTTT. The encoded protein is CASSLGGAGGTEAFF.

This sequence joins TRBV7-2 and TRBJ1-2; D is possibly TRBD1 (5 bases). The V gene lost 5 bases and the J gene lost 4 bases, with 14 bases spanning the gap. The CDR3 has 14 residues. Per germline, CDR1 SGHTA and CDR2 FQGNSA. Here the CDR3 DNA reads TGTGCCAGCAGCCAATCGACAGTTAGCTATGGCTACACCTTC. It codes for CASSQSTVSYGYTF.

The chain has TRBV5-1 and TRBJ1-1; a possible D gene is TRBD1 (5 bases). The V end lost 4 bases, the J end lost 1 base, and 11 bases lay between the germline ends. The CDR3 is made up of 14 amino acids. Germline CDR1 SGHRS, CDR2 YFSETQ. CDR3 amino acids: CASSITGTNTEAFF. Here the CDR3 DNA reads TGCGCCAGCAGCATCACCGGGACGAACACTGAAGCTTTCTTT.

The chain links TRBV14 to TRBJ2-2, with D uncertain. The CDR3 spans 15 residues. V was cut by 1 base and J by 4 bases, with 10 bases left in between. From germline, CDR1 is SGHDN and CDR2 FVKESK. In DNA form, the CDR3 reads TGTGCCAGCAGCCAAGCAGGTCTGATCACCGGGGAGCTGTTTTTT. Encoded protein: CASSQAGLITGELFF.